Below are 26 T cell receptor beta chains sequenced from a single sample in a study of T cell responses to AZD1222 COVID-19 vaccine. The method was immunoSEQ multiplex PCR; TCRdb's version includes in-frame clones alone and lacks a portion of them. The sample consists of 80,000 to 100,000 clones, 88% of them appearing once. The sample here was peripheral blood, taken on day 0 of AZD1222 vaccination. The receptor set was obtained from an adult in good health.

This clone was recorded once. V and J are TRBV19 and TRBJ2-5; 7 positions agree with TRBD2. The CDR3 runs to 17 residues. Trimming cost V 3 bases and J 2 bases; bases outside gene matches: 12. Germline assignment: CDR1 LNHDA and CDR2 SQIVND (reference sequence). Here the CDR3 DNA reads TGTGCCAGTAGTATGCCGAGAGGTGGCGGGGGTCAAGAGACCCAGTACTTC. It is translated as CASSMPRGGGGQETQYF.

The CDR3 DNA is TGCGCCAGCAGCTTCCGAGCGGAGGCCTCGTACAATGAGCAGTTCTTC. This codes for CASSFRAEASYNEQFF. V usage is TRBV5-1 and J usage is TRBJ2-1; TRBD2 might be the D (5 bases). This CDR3 is 16 amino acids long. Trimming left V 2 bases short and J 4 bases short, with 16 bases between. Germline CDR1 SGHRS, CDR2 YFSETQ.

This clone was detected only a few times. This chain uses TRBV10-1 with TRBJ1-4; 10 bases fit TRBD1. CDR3 length: 17 residues. CDR1 is WNHNN, CDR2 SYGVQD, per germline (reference sequence). The J segment lost 10 bases and the V segment lost 5 bases, leaving 16 bases of the junction unmatched. The CDR3 region has the DNA TGCGCCAGCAGTAAACACCGGGACAGGGGAGTCGAGCGAAAACTGTTTTTT. It encodes CASSKHRDRGVERKLFF.

This clone occurred once. The V call is TRBV4-2, the J call TRBJ2-2; 7 bases match TRBD1. J was trimmed by 5 bases and V by 1 base; bases with no gene match: 13. Germline CDR1 is LGHNA and CDR2 is YNFKEQ. CDR3 length: 18 amino acids. The CDR3 DNA reads as TGTGCCAGCAGCCAAGTTTGGAACAGGGGCCGAGATACCGGGGAGCTGTTTTTT. Protein sequence: CASSQVWNRGRDTGELFF.

This clone has only a few counts. V and J are TRBV6-5 and TRBJ1-6; no clear D. The germline V and J ends were trimmed by 7 bases and 9 bases, with 19 bases remaining between them. The CDR3 has 15 amino acids. The germline gives CDR1 MNHEY, CDR2 SVGAGI. For the CDR3, the DNA is TGTGCCAGCACCTCGAACCCAGAGGCGAGTTCACCCCTCCACTTT. Protein sequence: CASTSNPEASSPLHF.

The genes are TRBV21-1 and TRBJ2-5; TRBD1, the table's D call, was not compared with the DNA. TRBV21-1 is annotated as a pseudogene. The CDR3 has 12 amino acids. The CDR3 DNA follows: TGTGCCAGCAGAAGACAGCAAGAGACCCAGTACTTC. Translating gives CASRRQQETQYF.

V is TRBV7-9 and J is TRBJ2-5; tentatively, D is TRBD1 or TRBD2 (6 bases each). Germline V gene lookup returns CDR1 SEHNR and CDR2 FQNEAQ (reference sequence). The CDR3 spans 15 residues. V lost 2 bases, J lost 1 base, and 11 bases lay in between. In DNA, the CDR3 is TGTGCCAGCAGCTTAAGTTCGGGGGCCCAAGAGACCCAGTACTTC. Translated: CASSLSSGAQETQYF.

The CDR3 loop reads CASSQDRDSANTGELFF. CDR3 DNA sequence: TGCGCCAGCAGCCAAGATAGGGACAGCGCGAACACCGGGGAGCTGTTTTTT. The chain couples TRBV4-1 to TRBJ2-2; the match to TRBD1 covers 7 bases. The CDR3 is 17 residues long. The V gene end was trimmed by 0 bases and the J gene end by 0 bases; junction bases not matched to a gene: 4. The germline V gene has CDR1 MGHRA and CDR2 YSYEKL.

The chain has TRBV29-1 and TRBJ2-3; D gene unclear. The CDR3 has 14 amino acids. Germline V gives CDR1 SQVTM, CDR2 ANQGSEA. The V end was cut by 5 bases, the J end by 0 bases, with 12 bases between. Written as DNA, the CDR3 is TGCAGCGTTCTTCGACGTACTAGCACAGATACGCAGTATTTT. Protein sequence: CSVLRRTSTDTQYF.

The chain joins TRBV28 to TRBJ1-5; 9 bases map to TRBD1. Unmatched junction bases numbered 9, after V lost 6 bases and J lost 6 bases. Germline V gives CDR1 MDHEN, CDR2 SYDVKM. The CDR3 contains 15 residues. For the CDR3, the DNA is TGTGCCAGCAGCTTAACAGGGGGCGGAAGTCAGCCCCAGCATTTT. It yields the protein CASSLTGGGSQPQHF.

The CDR3 spells CASSQGTSDTWGGTQYF. As DNA, the CDR3 is TGTGCCAGCAGCCAAGGGACTAGCGATACTTGGGGCGGTACGCAGTATTTT. The J gene is TRBJ2-3, the V gene TRBV4-2; TRBD2 agrees at 9 bases. This CDR3 has 17 amino acids. Trimming took 1 base from V and 8 from J; bases not matched to a gene: 13. Germline assignment: CDR1 LGHNA and CDR2 YNFKEQ.

V gene TRBV18 combines with J gene TRBJ1-2; D possibly corresponds to TRBD1 (6 bases). V dropped 4 bases and J dropped 4 bases, with 7 bases sitting between them. The CDR3 spans 12 residues. Germline V lookup: CDR1 KGHSH, CDR2 LQKENI. The chain's CDR3 is CASSRDTYGYTF. In nucleotides, the CDR3 is TGTGCCAGCTCACGGGACACCTATGGCTACACCTTC. Full variable domain (missing parts from reference TRBV18 and TRBJ1-2): NAGVMQNPRHLVRRRGQEARLRCSPMKGHSHVYWYRQLPEEGLKFMVYLQKENIIDESGMPKERFSAEFPKEGPSILRIQQVVRGDSAAYFCASSRDTYGYTFGSGTRLTVV.

CDR3: CASSQDRPPHEQFF. CDR3 DNA sequence: TGTGCCAGCAGCCAAGATAGGCCCCCCCATGAGCAGTTCTTC. This sequence joins TRBV3-1 (or the pseudogene TRBV3-2) and TRBJ2-1; D gene unclear. Germline CDR1 and CDR2: LGHDT and YNNKEL (reference sequence). This CDR3 is built from 14 residues. V dropped 0 bases and J dropped 8 bases, with 11 bases sitting between them.

This chain joins TRBV2 and TRBJ1-5; no clear D. The CDR3 has 14 residues. The V end was cut by 7 bases, the J end by 7 bases, with 17 bases between. Germline V gene sequence: CDR1 SNHLY, CDR2 FYNNEI. CDR3 protein: CASTRLTAGQPQHF. CDR3 coding DNA: TGTGCCAGCACCCGCCTTACGGCTGGACAGCCCCAGCATTTT.

The chain is built from TRBV5-4 and TRBJ1-1, with a weak D call TRBD1 (6 bases). Trimming took off 2 bases at V and 3 bases at J, with 8 bases between the two ends. The CDR3 loop spans 13 amino acids. The germline V gene encodes CDR1 SGHNT and CDR2 YYREEE (reference sequence). The CDR3 is CASSFQGHTEAFF. The CDR3 nucleotides read TGTGCCAGCAGCTTTCAGGGGCACACTGAAGCTTTCTTT.

This chain connects TRBV4-1 to TRBJ1-1; D might be TRBD1 (5 bases). V was trimmed by 2 bases and J by 0 bases, leaving 7 bases between them. Germline V gene lookup returns CDR1 MGHRA and CDR2 YSYEKL. The CDR3 runs to 14 residues. CDR3 in amino acids: CASSQTGLNTEAFF. CDR3 bases: TGCGCCAGCAGCCAAACAGGCCTGAACACTGAAGCTTTCTTT.

The chain uses TRBV6-4 and TRBJ2-3, with TRBD1 identical over 7 bases. With 2 bases clipped from V and 1 base from J, the junction kept 6 bases outside the gene matches. Looked up from germline, CDR1 is MRHNA and CDR2 is SNTAGT. The CDR3 has 16 residues. DNA for the CDR3: TGTGCCAGCAGTGACCGCCCGGGGACAGGCACAGATACGCAGTATTTT. Its translation is CASSDRPGTGTDTQYF.

The V gene is TRBV2, the J gene TRBJ2-2; D is unresolved. The CDR3 loop spans 14 amino acids. Germline lookup yields CDR1 SNHLY and CDR2 FYNNEI. The V end was cut by 3 bases, the J end by 6 bases, with 11 bases between. CDR3 in amino acids: CASSDETVAGELFF. CDR3 DNA sequence: TGTGCCAGCAGTGACGAGACGGTGGCCGGGGAGCTGTTTTTT.

The chain couples TRBV5-1 to TRBJ2-5, with 9 bases aligning to TRBD2. Per the germline V gene, CDR1 is SGHRS and CDR2 is YFSETQ. The CDR3 covers 16 residues. V gave up 0 bases and J gave up 1 base; unmatched junction bases: 4. The CDR3 DNA reads as TGCGCCAGCAGCTTGGTAGCGGGGGCGATCCAAGAGACCCAGTACTTC. Translation gives CASSLVAGAIQETQYF.

The chain couples TRBV6-5 to TRBJ2-3, with D maybe TRBD2 (5 bases). This CDR3 comprises 16 residues. Germline V gene lookup returns CDR1 MNHEY and CDR2 SVGAGI. V lost 3 bases and J 3 bases, leaving 16 bases between the germline ends. CDR3 bases: TGTGCCAGCAGTTATTTCGGCGGGTCTGGAACAGATACGCAGTATTTT. Translating gives CASSYFGGSGTDTQYF.

The chain links TRBV19 to TRBJ1-1; D not certain. Trimming stripped 7 bases from V and 3 bases from J, with 18 bases between. Germline V gene data show CDR1 as LNHDA and CDR2 as SQIVND (reference sequence). This CDR3 is 15 amino acids long. This CDR3 is CASNSEFGRYTEAFF. CDR3 nucleotides: TGTGCCAGTAATTCCGAGTTCGGTAGGTACACTGAAGCTTTCTTT.

The genes are TRBV6-2 or TRBV6-3 and TRBJ2-2; D may be TRBD2 (5 bases). CDR3 length: 16 residues. The V gene lost 6 bases and the J gene lost 1 base, with 15 bases spanning the gap. Germline V CDR1 and CDR2: MNHEY, SVGEGT. The CDR3 DNA reads TGTGCCAGCAGCGCACGAGGGTTCCTGAACACCGGGGAGCTGTTTTTT. It encodes CASSARGFLNTGELFF.

There are a few counts of this clone. The chain combines TRBV18 with TRBJ2-2; no firm D call. V gave up 3 bases and J gave up 2 bases, with 4 bases separating them. Germline V gene data show CDR1 as KGHSH and CDR2 as LQKENI. The CDR3 spans 13 residues. The CDR3 DNA is TGTGCCAGCTCACCCCCCAACACCGGGGAGCTGTTTTTT. It yields the protein CASSPPNTGELFF.

The chain uses TRBV3-1 (or the pseudogene TRBV3-2) and TRBJ1-5; no clear D gene. Germline-derived CDR1 and CDR2 are LGHDT and YNNKEL (reference sequence). V lost 0 bases and J 2 bases, leaving 8 bases between the germline ends. The length of the CDR3 is 15 residues. CDR3 protein: CASSQEGGGNQPQHF. CDR3 bases: TGTGCCAGCAGCCAAGAGGGCGGCGGCAATCAGCCCCAGCATTTT.

The chain joins TRBV28 to TRBJ2-3, with 8 bases that match TRBD1. Germline CDR1 MDHEN, CDR2 SYDVKM. The V gene end was trimmed by 5 bases and the J gene end by 6 bases; junction bases not matched to a gene: 10. There are 15 residues in the CDR3. The CDR3 DNA reads as TGTGCCAGCAGTGTCCCAGGGGGCGGGTGGGATACGCAGTATTTT. This sequence encodes CASSVPGGGWDTQYF.

The chain joins TRBV6-2 or TRBV6-3 to TRBJ2-1; 10 nucleotides match TRBD2. After removal of 5 bases from V and 9 bases from J, the junction contained 7 bases not matched to a gene. Per germline, CDR1 MNHEY and CDR2 SVGEGT. The CDR3 has 14 amino acids. CDR3 coding DNA: TGTGCCAGCAGTGTCGGACTAGCGGCGAGTGAGCAGTTCTTC. The encoded protein is CASSVGLAASEQFF.